One TCR beta chain is described in this entry. TCRdb keeps only in-frame clones here, not all; method: immunoSEQ multiplex PCR. In the table there are about 140,000 clones, roughly 85% of which are singletons. This specimen belongs to a study of Ad26.COV2.S vaccination and SARS-CoV-2 variants. This CDR3 is built from 19 residues. Trimming left V 1 base short and J 1 base short, with 20 bases between. CDR1 and CDR2 from the germline V gene are MGHRA and YSYEKL. This TCR derives from a human donor who had recovered from COVID-19. The chain carries TRBV4-1 and TRBJ1-5, with D tentatively TRBD1 (5 bases). The sequencing here drew on peripheral blood, taken after recovery from COVID-19. The DNA of the CDR3 is TGCGCCAGCAGCCAAGGCCCGACAGATTTGGTATCCAGCAATCAGCCCCAGCATTTT. Protein sequence: CASSQGPTDLVSSNQPQHF.